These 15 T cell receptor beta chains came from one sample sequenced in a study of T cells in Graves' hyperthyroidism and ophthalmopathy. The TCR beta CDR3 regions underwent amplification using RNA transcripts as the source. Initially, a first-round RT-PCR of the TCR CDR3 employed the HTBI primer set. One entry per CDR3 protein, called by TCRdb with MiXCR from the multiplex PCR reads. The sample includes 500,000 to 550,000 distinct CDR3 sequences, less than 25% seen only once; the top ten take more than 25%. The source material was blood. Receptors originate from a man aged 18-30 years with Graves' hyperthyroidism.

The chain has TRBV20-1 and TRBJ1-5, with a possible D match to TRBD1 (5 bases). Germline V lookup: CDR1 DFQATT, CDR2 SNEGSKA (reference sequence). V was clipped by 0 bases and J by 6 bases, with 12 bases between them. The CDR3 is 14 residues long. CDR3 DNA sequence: TGCAGTGCTAGAGATGGGGGGATGGGTCAGCCCCAGCATTTT. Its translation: CSARDGGMGQPQHF.

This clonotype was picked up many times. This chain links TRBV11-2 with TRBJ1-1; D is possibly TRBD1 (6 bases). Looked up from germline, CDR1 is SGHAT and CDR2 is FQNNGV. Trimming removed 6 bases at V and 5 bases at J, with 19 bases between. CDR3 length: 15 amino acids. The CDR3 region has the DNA TGTGCCAGCAGACATCAACCTACAGGGTATACTGAAGCTTTCTTT. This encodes CASRHQPTGYTEAFF.

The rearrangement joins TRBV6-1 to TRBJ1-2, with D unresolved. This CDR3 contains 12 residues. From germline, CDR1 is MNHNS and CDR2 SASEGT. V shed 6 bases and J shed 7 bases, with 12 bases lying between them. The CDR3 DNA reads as TGTGCCAGCAGGAACGAGGGTCGTGGCTACACCTTC. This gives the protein CASRNEGRGYTF.

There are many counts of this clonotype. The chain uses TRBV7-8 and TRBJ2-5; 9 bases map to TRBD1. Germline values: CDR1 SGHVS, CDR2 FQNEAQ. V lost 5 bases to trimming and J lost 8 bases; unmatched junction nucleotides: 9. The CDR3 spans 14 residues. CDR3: CASSPRDRVATQYF. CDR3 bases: TGTGCCAGCAGCCCGAGGGACAGGGTGGCAACCCAGTACTTC.

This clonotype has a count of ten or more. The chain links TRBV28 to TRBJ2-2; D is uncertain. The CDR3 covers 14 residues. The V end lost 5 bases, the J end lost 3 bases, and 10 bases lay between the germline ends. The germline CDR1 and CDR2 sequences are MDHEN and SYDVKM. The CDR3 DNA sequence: TGTGCCAGCAGTAAGGGTAGATACACCGGGGAGCTGTTTTTT. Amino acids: CASSKGRYTGELFF.

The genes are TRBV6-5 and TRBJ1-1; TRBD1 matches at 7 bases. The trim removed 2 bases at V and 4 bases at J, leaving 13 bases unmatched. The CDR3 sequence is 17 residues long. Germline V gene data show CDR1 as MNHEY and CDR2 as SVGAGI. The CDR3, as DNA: TGTGCCAGCAGTTACAATCAAGTGACAGGGACGAGCACTGAAGCTTTCTTT. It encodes CASSYNQVTGTSTEAFF.

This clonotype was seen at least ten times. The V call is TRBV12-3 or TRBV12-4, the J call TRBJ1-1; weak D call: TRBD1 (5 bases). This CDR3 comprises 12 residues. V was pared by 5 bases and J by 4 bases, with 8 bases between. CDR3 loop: CASSEGVTEAFF. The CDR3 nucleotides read TGTGCCAGCAGTGAAGGGGTCACTGAAGCTTTCTTT.

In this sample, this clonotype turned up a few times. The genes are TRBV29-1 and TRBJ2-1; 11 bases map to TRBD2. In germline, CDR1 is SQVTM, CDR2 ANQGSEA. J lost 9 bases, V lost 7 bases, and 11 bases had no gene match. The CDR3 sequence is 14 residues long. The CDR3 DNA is TGCAGCGCCTTCCGGGTAGCGGGGGGGAGTGAGCAGTTCTTC. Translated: CSAFRVAGGSEQFF.

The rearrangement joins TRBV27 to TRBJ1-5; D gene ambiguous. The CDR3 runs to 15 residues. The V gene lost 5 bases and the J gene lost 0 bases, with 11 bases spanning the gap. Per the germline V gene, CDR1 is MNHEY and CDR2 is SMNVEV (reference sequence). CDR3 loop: CASSELIYSNQPQHF. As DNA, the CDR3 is TGTGCCAGCAGTGAACTTATCTATAGCAATCAGCCCCAGCATTTT.

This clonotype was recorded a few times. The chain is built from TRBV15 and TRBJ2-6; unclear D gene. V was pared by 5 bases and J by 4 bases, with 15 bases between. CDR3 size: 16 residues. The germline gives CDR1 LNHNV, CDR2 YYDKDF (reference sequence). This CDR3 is CATSQDPVPGANVLTF. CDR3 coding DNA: TGTGCCACCAGCCAAGATCCGGTGCCCGGGGCCAACGTCCTGACTTTC.

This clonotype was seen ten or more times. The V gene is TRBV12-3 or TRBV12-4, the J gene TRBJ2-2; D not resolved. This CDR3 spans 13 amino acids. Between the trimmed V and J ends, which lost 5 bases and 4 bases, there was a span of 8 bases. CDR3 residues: CASSLEVTGELFF. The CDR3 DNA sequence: TGTGCCAGCAGTCTCGAGGTCACCGGGGAGCTGTTTTTT.

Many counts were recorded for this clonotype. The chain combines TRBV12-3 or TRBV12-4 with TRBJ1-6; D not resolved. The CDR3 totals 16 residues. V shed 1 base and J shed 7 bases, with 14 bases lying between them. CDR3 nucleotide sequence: TGTGCCAGCAGTTTAGGGCAGGCTCATCCAAATTCACCCCTCCACTTT. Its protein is CASSLGQAHPNSPLHF.

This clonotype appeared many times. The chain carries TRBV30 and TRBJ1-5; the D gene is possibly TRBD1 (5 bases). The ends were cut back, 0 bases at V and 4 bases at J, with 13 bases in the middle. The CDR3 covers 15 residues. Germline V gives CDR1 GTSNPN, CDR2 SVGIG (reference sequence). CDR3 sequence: CAWSVGGARNQPQHF. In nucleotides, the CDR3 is TGTGCCTGGAGTGTTGGAGGGGCGCGGAATCAGCCCCAGCATTTT.

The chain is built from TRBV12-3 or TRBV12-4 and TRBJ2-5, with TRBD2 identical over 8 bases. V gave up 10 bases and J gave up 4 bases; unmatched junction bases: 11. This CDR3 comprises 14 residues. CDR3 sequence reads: CATSGTAGGETQYF. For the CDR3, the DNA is TGTGCCACCTCTGGCACGGCGGGGGGAGAGACCCAGTACTTC.

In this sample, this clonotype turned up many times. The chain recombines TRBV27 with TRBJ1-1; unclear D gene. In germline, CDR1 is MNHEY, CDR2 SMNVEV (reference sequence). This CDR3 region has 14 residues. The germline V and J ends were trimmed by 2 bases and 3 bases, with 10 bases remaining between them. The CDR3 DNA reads TGTGCCAGCAGTTTAGACTTCGCGGACACTGAAGCTTTCTTT. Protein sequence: CASSLDFADTEAFF.